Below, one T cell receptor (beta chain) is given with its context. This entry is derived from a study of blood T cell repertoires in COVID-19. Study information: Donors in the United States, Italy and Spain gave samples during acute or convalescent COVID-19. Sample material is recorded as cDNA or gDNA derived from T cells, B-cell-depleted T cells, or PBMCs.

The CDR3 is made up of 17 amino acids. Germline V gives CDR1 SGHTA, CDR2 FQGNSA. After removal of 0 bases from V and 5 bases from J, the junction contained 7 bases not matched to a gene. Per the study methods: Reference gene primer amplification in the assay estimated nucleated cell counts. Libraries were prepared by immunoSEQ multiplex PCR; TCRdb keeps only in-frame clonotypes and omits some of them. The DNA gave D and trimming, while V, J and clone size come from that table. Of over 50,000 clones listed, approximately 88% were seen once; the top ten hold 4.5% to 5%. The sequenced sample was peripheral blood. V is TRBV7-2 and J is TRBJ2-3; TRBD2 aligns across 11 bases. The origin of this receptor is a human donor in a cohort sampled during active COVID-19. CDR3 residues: CASSLALAGGSQDTQYF. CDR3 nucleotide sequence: TGTGCCAGCAGCTTAGCGTTAGCGGGGGGGTCGCAAGATACGCAGTATTTT.